This T cell receptor (beta chain) was sequenced during a study of blood T cell repertoires in COVID-19. Study details: Sites across the United States, Italy and Spain contributed samples from acute and convalescent COVID-19. PBMCs, B-cell-depleted T cells, or T cells provided the cDNA or gDNA that made up the material.

In the authors' methods: It was from reference gene primer amplification that nucleated cell counts were estimated. Generated by immunoSEQ multiplex PCR, the TCRdb table keeps only in-frame clones and is missing some. V, J and clone size reflect that table, while D and trimming were determined from the DNA. The sample holds around 80,000 clones, 83% seen once. V gave up 2 bases and J gave up 7 bases, with 12 bases separating them. Germline V lookup: CDR1 SGHTA, CDR2 FQGNSA. CDR3 length: 15 amino acids. The receptor was derived from an elderly woman with acute or convalescent COVID-19. This chain joins TRBV7-2 and TRBJ1-6, with D maybe TRBD1 (5 bases). Sequencing was performed on peripheral blood. The CDR3 sequence is CASSLRGGGNSPLHF. The CDR3 DNA sequence: TGTGCCAGCAGCTTAAGGGGAGGAGGCAATTCACCCCTCCACTTT. The complete variable domain, with remaining parts taken from reference TRBV7-2 and TRBJ1-6, reads GAGVSQSPSNKVTEKGKDVELRCDPISGHTALYWYRQSLGQGLEFLIYFQGNSAPDKSGLPSDRFSAERTGGSVSTLTIQRTQQEDSAVYLCASSLRGGGNSPLHFGNGTRLTVT.